The source of this T cell receptor (beta chain) is a study of type 1 and type 2 diabetes patients. Study-wide findings and caveats: Type 2 diabetes and control V and J usage correlated highly, around 0.97.

PCR was run on genomic DNA. Amplification of the beta chain CDR3 used 30 forward and 13 reverse multiplex primers. TCRdb reanalysed the multiplex PCR reads using MiXCR and keeps one entry per CDR3 protein. The repertoire holds more than 250,000 distinct CDR3 sequences, with around 47% as singletons. As concerns this clonotype: Its cognate antigen is unknown.

In germline, CDR1 is SGHTA, CDR2 FQGNSA. The CDR3 runs to 15 residues. V shed 2 bases and J shed 3 bases, with 13 bases lying between them. The TCR was taken from a man between 18 and 35 years old with type 2 diabetes. The chain carries TRBV7-2 and TRBJ2-5; D gene uncertain. The sample consisted of peripheral blood mononuclear cells (PBMCs). The DNA of the CDR3 is TGTGCCAGCAGCTTATGGGATCTGACTGAAGAGACCCAGTACTTC. Its protein is CASSLWDLTEETQYF.